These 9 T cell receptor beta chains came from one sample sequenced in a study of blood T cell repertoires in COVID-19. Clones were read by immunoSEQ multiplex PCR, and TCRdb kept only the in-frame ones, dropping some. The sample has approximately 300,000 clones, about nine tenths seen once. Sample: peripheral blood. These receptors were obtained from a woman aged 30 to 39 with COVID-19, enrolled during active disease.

This CDR3 reads CASGGGLASQETQYF. The CDR3 nucleotides are TGTGCCAGCGGGGGAGGACTAGCGAGCCAAGAGACCCAGTACTTC. This chain connects TRBV2 to TRBJ2-5, with 9 bases aligning to TRBD2. In germline, CDR1 is SNHLY, CDR2 FYNNEI. The CDR3 spans 15 residues. Germline trimming cut 8 bases from V and 1 base from J; bases unmatched to any gene: 8.

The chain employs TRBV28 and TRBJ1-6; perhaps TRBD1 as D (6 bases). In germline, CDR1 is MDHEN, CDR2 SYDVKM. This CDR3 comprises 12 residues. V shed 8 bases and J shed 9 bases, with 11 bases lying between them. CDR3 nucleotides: TGTGCCAGCGTAACAGGGTTTTCACCCCTCCACTTT. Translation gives CASVTGFSPLHF. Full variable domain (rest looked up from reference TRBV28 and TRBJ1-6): DVKVTQSSRYLVKRTGEKVFLECVQDMDHENMFWYRQDPGLGLRLIYFSYDVKMKEKGDIPEGYSVSREKKERFSLILESASTNQTSMYLCASVTGFSPLHFGNGTRLTVT.

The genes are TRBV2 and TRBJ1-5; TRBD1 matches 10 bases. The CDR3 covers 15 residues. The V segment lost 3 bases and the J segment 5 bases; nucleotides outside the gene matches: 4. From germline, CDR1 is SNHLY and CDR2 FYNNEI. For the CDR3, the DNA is TGTGCCAGCAGTGAGGGGACAGGGGCGTATCAGCCCCAGCATTTT. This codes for CASSEGTGAYQPQHF.

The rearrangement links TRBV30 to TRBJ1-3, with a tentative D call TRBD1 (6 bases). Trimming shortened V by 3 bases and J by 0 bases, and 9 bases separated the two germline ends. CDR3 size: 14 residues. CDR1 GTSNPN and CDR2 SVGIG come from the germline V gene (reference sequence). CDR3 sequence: CAWRQGSSGNTIYF. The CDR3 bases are TGTGCCTGGAGGCAGGGGTCCTCTGGAAACACCATATATTTT.

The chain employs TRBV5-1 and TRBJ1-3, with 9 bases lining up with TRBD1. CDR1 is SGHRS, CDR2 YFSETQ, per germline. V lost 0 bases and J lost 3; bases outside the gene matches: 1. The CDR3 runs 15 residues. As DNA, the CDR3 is TGCGCCAGCAGCTTGGACAGGGGGCGTGGAAACACCATATATTTT. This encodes CASSLDRGRGNTIYF.

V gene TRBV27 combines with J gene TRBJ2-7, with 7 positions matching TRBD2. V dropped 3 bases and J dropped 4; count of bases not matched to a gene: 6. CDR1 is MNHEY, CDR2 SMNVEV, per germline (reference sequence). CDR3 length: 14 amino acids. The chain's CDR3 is CASSLGGFRYEQYF. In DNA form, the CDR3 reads TGTGCCAGCAGTTTGGGGGGGTTTCGGTACGAGCAGTACTTC.

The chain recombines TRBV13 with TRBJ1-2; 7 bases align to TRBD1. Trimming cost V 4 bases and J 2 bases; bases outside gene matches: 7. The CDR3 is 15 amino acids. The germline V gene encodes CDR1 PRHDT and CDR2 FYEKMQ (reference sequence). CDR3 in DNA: TGTGCCAGCAGCTCCCGGACAGGTCCAAACTATGGCTACACCTTC. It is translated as CASSSRTGPNYGYTF.

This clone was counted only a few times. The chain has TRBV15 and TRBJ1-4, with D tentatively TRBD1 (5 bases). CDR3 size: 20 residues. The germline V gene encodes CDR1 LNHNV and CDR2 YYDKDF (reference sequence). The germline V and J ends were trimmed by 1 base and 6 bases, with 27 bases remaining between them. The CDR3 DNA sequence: TGTGCCACCAGCAGAGCCTCCACAAGGGGTCTCCTTCAATGGGATGAAAAACTGTTTTTT. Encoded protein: CATSRASTRGLLQWDEKLFF.

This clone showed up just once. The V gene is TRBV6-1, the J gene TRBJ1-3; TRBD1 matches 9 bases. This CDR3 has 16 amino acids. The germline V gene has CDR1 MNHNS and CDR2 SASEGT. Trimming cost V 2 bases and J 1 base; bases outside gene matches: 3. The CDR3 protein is CASSETGGRSGNTIYF. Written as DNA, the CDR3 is TGTGCCAGCAGTGAAACAGGGGGCAGATCTGGAAACACCATATATTTT.